Below, one T cell receptor beta chain is given with its context. Sequencing used immunoSEQ multiplex PCR; TCRdb keeps in-frame clones, though not all of them. The data show about 18,000 clones, with about 80% seen just once and roughly 44% held by the top ten. This sample stems from a study of OX40 agonist ivuxolimab in advanced cancers. Whole-study context: Dosing consisted of intravenous ivuxolimab at 0.01 to 10 mg/kg every 2 weeks. Every patient in dose escalation had hepatocellular carcinoma, melanoma, renal cell or head and neck cancer. Those enrolled were about 82% male, with a mean age of 60 years and ages from roughly 23 to 79.

Germline CDR1 and CDR2: SEHNR and FQNEAQ (reference sequence). The CDR3 runs to 13 residues. V dropped 3 bases and J dropped 5; count of bases not matched to a gene: 2. Systemic immunosuppression or autoimmune disease history was grounds to exclude patients. The V gene is TRBV7-9, the J gene TRBJ2-5, with 8 bases lining up with TRBD2. The source is an adult with an advanced solid tumor such as melanoma, head and neck, liver or kidney cancer. The sample in question was CD4+ or CD8+ T cells sorted from blood, obtained in a trial of the OX40 agonist ivuxolimab. The CDR3 loop reads CASSFPSGETQYF. CDR3 coding DNA: TGTGCCAGCAGCTTCCCTAGCGGGGAGACCCAGTACTTC.